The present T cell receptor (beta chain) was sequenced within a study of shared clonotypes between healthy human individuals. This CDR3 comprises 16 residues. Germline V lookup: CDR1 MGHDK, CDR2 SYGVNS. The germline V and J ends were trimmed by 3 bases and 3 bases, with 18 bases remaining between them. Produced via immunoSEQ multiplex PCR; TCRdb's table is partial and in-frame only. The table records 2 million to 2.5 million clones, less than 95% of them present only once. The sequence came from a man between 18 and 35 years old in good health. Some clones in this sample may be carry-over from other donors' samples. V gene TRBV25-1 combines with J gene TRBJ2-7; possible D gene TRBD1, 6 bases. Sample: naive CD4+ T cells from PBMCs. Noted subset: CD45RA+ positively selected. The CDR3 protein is CASSDWGTSTGYEQYF. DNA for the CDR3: TGTGCCAGCAGTGATTGGGGGACAAGTACAGGCTACGAGCAGTACTTC.